This TCR beta chain was identified in a study of immune evolution from preneoplasia to lung adenocarcinoma. This CDR3 has 18 amino acids. V shed 5 bases and J 3 bases; nucleotides not matched to a gene: 13. Libraries were prepared by immunoSEQ multiplex PCR; TCRdb keeps only in-frame clonotypes and omits some of them. This table has roughly 8,100 clones, roughly four fifths appearing once. The source of this sequence is a donor of 70 years or more with lung adenocarcinoma. Some clones in this sample may be carry-over from other donors' samples. The sequenced sample consisted of FFPE atypical adenomatous hyperplasia tissue from the lung. Subset reported: atypical adenomatous hyperplasia (AAH), lung preneoplasia. V gene TRBV23-1 combines with J gene TRBJ2-2; 9 nucleotides align to TRBD2. TRBV23-1 is an open reading frame whose function is uncertain. CDR3 region: CASSSDATSGEDTGELFF. In nucleotides, the CDR3 is TGCGCCAGCAGTTCAGATGCGACTAGCGGAGAAGACACCGGGGAGCTGTTTTTT.